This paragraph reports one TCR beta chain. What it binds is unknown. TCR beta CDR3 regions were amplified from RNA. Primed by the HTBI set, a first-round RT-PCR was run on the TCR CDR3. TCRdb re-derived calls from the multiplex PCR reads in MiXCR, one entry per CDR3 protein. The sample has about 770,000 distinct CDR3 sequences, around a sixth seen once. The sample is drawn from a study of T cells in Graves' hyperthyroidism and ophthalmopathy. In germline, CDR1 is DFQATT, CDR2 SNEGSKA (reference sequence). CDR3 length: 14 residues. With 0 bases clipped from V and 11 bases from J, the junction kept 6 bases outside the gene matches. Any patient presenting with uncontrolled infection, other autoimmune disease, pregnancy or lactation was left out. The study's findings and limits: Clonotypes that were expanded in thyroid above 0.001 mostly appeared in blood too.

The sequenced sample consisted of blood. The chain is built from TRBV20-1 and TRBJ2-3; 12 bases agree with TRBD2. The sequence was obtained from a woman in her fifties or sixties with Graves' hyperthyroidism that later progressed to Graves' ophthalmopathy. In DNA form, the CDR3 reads TGCAGTGCTAGAGATGCGTTGACTAGCGGGGGGCAGTATTTT. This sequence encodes CSARDALTSGGQYF.